This passage covers 27 T cell receptor beta chains from one sample sequenced in a study of tumor-infiltrating lymphocytes in primary liver carcinoma. A primer in the constant region served to generate TCR beta cDNA from about 470 ng of total RNA. A slightly modified ARM-PCR protocol with three nested multiplex PCR rounds produced these TCR beta libraries. Rounds one and two of PCR, each of roughly 10 cycles, were primed with TRBV1-TRBV30 forward primers and a C-beta reverse primer. Each CDR3 protein gets one entry after TCRdb re-called the multiplex PCR reads with MiXCR. The sample includes approximately 300,000 distinct CDR3 sequences, 50% to 70% of them seen just once. Alongside blood RNA obtained from unsorted whole blood, germline DNA was also extracted. Sequences were obtained from peripheral blood. The source is a man aged 40-50 years with primary liver carcinoma and hepatitis B virus infection.

CDR3 sequence (DNA): TGTGCCAGCAGCTATCGGGTTTCTAGCGGGAGCGGCGCAGATACGCAGTATTTT. It is translated as CASSYRVSSGSGADTQYF. The chain is built from TRBV6-2 or TRBV6-3 and TRBJ2-3; 10 bases are shared with TRBD2. Germline V CDR1 and CDR2: MNHEY, SVGEGT. The V segment lost 6 bases and the J segment 4 bases; nucleotides outside the gene matches: 16. The CDR3 runs 18 residues.

Concerning this clonotype itself: This may stem from a read error, because a much larger clone lies one nucleotide away. The genes are TRBV7-9 and TRBJ2-1; D is possibly TRBD2 (5 bases). V lost 11 bases, J lost 8 bases, and 22 bases lay in between. The CDR3 consists of 14 residues. Germline CDR1 is SEHNR and CDR2 is FQNEAQ (reference sequence). The chain's CDR3 is CAGLFGGGSDEQFF. CDR3 bases: TGTGCCGGCCTCTTCGGCGGAGGCAGCGATGAGCAGTTCTTC.

This clonotype was detected ten times or more. This rearrangement joins TRBV6-1 to TRBJ1-5, with a weak D call TRBD1 (6 bases). The V end was cut by 6 bases, the J end by 2 bases, with 11 bases between. CDR1 is MNHNS and CDR2 is SASEGT in the germline V gene. There are 14 residues in the CDR3. The CDR3 reads CASSQRGGNQPQHF. DNA for the CDR3: TGTGCCAGCAGCCAAAGGGGGGGCAATCAGCCCCAGCATTTT.

This clonotype was observed once. A much larger clone is a single base away; this may be a read error. The genes are TRBV6-1 and TRBJ1-2; a weak D match, TRBD1 (6 bases). V shed 0 bases and J shed 5 bases, with 13 bases lying between them. In germline, CDR1 is MNHNS, CDR2 SASEGT. The CDR3 has 15 residues. The CDR3 coding sequence is TGTGCCAGCAGTGAAGCTGGGGGGCAGTTGTATGGCTACACCTTC. Protein: CASSEAGGQLYGYTF.

With regard to this clonotype: A read error may be the cause here, since a much bigger clone is one base away. DNA for the CDR3: TGCAGCGGGGGAGGACAGTACTATGGCTACACCTTC. It codes for CSGGGQYYGYTF. This chain connects TRBV29-1 to TRBJ1-2, with D tentatively TRBD1 (6 bases). Trimming left V 7 bases short and J 3 bases short, with 12 bases between. The CDR3 totals 12 residues. CDR1 is SQVTM and CDR2 is ANQGSEA in the germline V gene. Full variable domain (remainder filled in from reference TRBV29-1 and TRBJ1-2): SAVISQKPSRDICQRGTSLTIQCQVDSQVTMMFWYRQQPGQSLTLIATANQGSEATYESGFVIDKFPISRPNLTFSTLTVSNMSPEDSSIYLCSGGGQYYGYTFGSGTRLTVV.

The chain uses TRBV6-2 or TRBV6-3 and TRBJ2-3; D remains unclear. The CDR3 covers 13 residues. Trimming pared 4 bases from V and 8 bases from J, leaving 13 bases between. Germline CDR1 reads MNHEY; CDR2 reads SVGEGT. The CDR3 bases are TGTGCCAGCAGTTGCTCTGCGGTCCCTACGCAGTATTTT. Its protein product is CASSCSAVPTQYF.

With regard to this clonotype: This may be a read error, as it is one base from a much larger clone. V usage is TRBV4-1 and J usage is TRBJ2-7; TRBD1 aligns across 9 bases. CDR3 size: 16 residues. With 0 bases clipped from V and 2 bases from J, the junction kept 5 bases outside the gene matches. Looked up from germline, CDR1 is MGHRA and CDR2 is YSYEKL. CDR3 sequence: CASSQESGQGPYEQYF. The CDR3 nucleotides are TGCGCCAGCAGCCAAGAGTCGGGACAGGGCCCCTACGAGCAGTACTTC.

This clonotype has a single count. At one of its ends the junction is not consistent with the germline gene, which may arise from a read error. The genes are TRBV4-3 and TRBJ2-1, with D unresolved. This CDR3 is built from 14 residues. Looked up from germline, CDR1 is LGHNA and CDR2 is YSLEER. CDR3 nucleotides: TGCGCCAGCAGCCAATTCAGATCCTACAATGAGCGGTTCTTC. This gives the protein CASSQFRSYNERFF.

About this clonotype: The junction differs from germline at one of its ends, possibly a read error. The chain is built from TRBV4-3 and TRBJ1-2; D is unclear. Germline V gene data show CDR1 as LGHNA and CDR2 as YSLEER. This CDR3 contains 18 residues. CDR3: CVSSQDRLVSSGNYGYTF. The CDR3, as DNA: TGCGTCAGCAGCCAAGATCGTCTGGTGAGCAGTGGCAACTATGGCTACACCTTC.

Concerning this clonotype itself: This may be a read error, as it is one base from a much larger clone. V gene TRBV4-2 combines with J gene TRBJ1-6; 9 nucleotides agree with TRBD1. The CDR3 has 17 amino acids. Looked up from germline, CDR1 is LGHNA and CDR2 is YNFKEQ. V shed 0 bases, J shed 10 bases, and the junction held 10 bases outside the gene matches. The CDR3 region is CASSQEGTGNGQSPLHF. The DNA for the CDR3 is TGTGCCAGCAGCCAAGAGGGGACAGGGAATGGACAGTCACCCCTCCACTTT.

The rearrangement joins TRBV28 to TRBJ2-2; D is undetermined. This CDR3 is built from 14 residues. V was cut by 5 bases and J by 3 bases, with 10 bases left in between. Germline V gene sequence: CDR1 MDHEN, CDR2 SYDVKM. The CDR3 sequence is CASSTGRDTGELFF. For the CDR3, the DNA is TGTGCCAGCAGTACTGGACGGGACACCGGGGAGCTGTTTTTT.

This clonotype has just a few counts. The chain carries TRBV6-5 and TRBJ2-1, with D possibly being TRBD2 (5 bases). Trimming took 9 bases from V and 0 from J, leaving 18 bases between them. Germline CDR1 MNHEY, CDR2 SVGAGI. The CDR3 is 16 amino acids. The CDR3 sequence: CASGPLSVSSYNEQFF. The CDR3 DNA follows: TGTGCCAGTGGGCCTCTTAGCGTCAGCTCCTACAATGAGCAGTTCTTC.

On this clonotype: A read error may explain this, as a much larger clone is one base away. This chain joins TRBV4-3 and TRBJ1-5; D call uncertain. This CDR3 is built from 20 residues. The V gene lost 1 base and the J gene lost 2 bases, with 24 bases spanning the gap. Germline V gene sequence: CDR1 LGHNA, CDR2 YSLEER. The CDR3 sequence is CASSQGYWTATLWGNQPQHF. CDR3 nucleotides: TGCGCCAGCAGCCAAGGGTATTGGACCGCGACCTTGTGGGGCAATCAGCCCCAGCATTTT.

This clonotype was observed a single time. The junction departs from germline at one end; a sequencing error may be responsible. This chain joins TRBV7-9 and TRBJ2-3; no firm D call. Germline CDR1 reads SEHNR; CDR2 reads FQNEAQ (reference sequence). The CDR3 covers 13 residues. CDR3 sequence (DNA): TGTGCCAGCAGCTTAGGAACCACAGATACGCATTATTTT. Amino acid sequence: CASSLGTTDTHYF.

This clonotype was observed at least ten times. This chain uses TRBV11-2 with TRBJ1-1; D gene unclear. The germline V and J ends were trimmed by 5 bases and 4 bases, with 11 bases remaining between them. CDR3 length: 13 residues. Per germline, CDR1 SGHAT and CDR2 FQNNGV. The CDR3 nucleotides read TGTGCCAGCAGCCTAATGACCCGCACTGAAGCTTTCTTT. The encoded protein is CASSLMTRTEAFF.

Points on this clonotype: Being one base from a much bigger clone, this may be a read error. The CDR3 sequence is CASSLRASTEAFF. The CDR3 DNA reads as TGTGCCAGCAGTTTACGGGCGAGCACTGAAGCTTTCTTT. The chain is built from TRBV12-3 or TRBV12-4 and TRBJ1-1; no reliable D call. CDR3 length equals 13 residues. The germline V and J ends were trimmed by 2 bases and 4 bases, with 8 bases remaining between them.

V is TRBV28 and J is TRBJ1-2, with D perhaps matching TRBD1 (5 bases). The CDR3 extends over 15 amino acids. Trimming stripped 5 bases from V and 0 bases from J, with 13 bases between. Germline V gene data show CDR1 as MDHEN and CDR2 as SYDVKM. DNA for the CDR3: TGTGCCAGCAGTACTTGGGACCAAGCTAACTATGGCTACACCTTC. It encodes CASSTWDQANYGYTF.

Comments on this clonotype: This clone may be a read error of a much larger clone one base away. The chain couples TRBV12-3 or TRBV12-4 to TRBJ1-3; D gene ambiguous. Trimming stripped 8 bases from V and 3 bases from J, with 17 bases between. This CDR3 contains 15 residues. CDR3 in amino acids: CASGRPGGRGNTIYF. The CDR3 coding sequence is TGTGCCAGCGGCCGCCCGGGTGGGCGTGGAAACACCATATATTTT.

This clonotype has ten or more counts. The rearrangement joins TRBV6-5 to TRBJ2-3; the D gene is possibly TRBD1 (5 bases). The length of the CDR3 is 13 residues. Germline CDR1 MNHEY, CDR2 SVGAGI. The ends were cut back, 6 bases at V and 5 bases at J, with 12 bases in the middle. The CDR3 is CASRGVGVDTQYF. The CDR3 region has the DNA TGTGCCAGCAGAGGGGTAGGGGTAGATACGCAGTATTTT.

Notes on this clonotype: One end of the junction fails to match germline, which may point to a read error. V usage is TRBV4-1 and J usage is TRBJ2-7; 8 bases map to TRBD2. CDR3 size: 15 residues. Germline CDR1 reads MGHRA; CDR2 reads YSYEKL. Here the CDR3 reads CARSQDERGTYEQYF. CDR3 sequence (DNA): TGTGCCAGAAGCCAAGACGAGCGGGGGACCTACGAGCAGTACTTC.

This clonotype was counted ten times or more. This chain uses TRBV12-3 or TRBV12-4 with TRBJ2-5; D may match TRBD1 or TRBD2 (5 bases each). The CDR3 is 15 residues long. Trimming took 6 bases from V and 2 from J, leaving 16 bases between them. The DNA for the CDR3 is TGTGCCAGCAGGGCCGAAGTGGGGGTGCAAGAGACCCAGTACTTC. Protein sequence: CASRAEVGVQETQYF.

Remarks on this clonotype: A read error may be the cause here, since a much bigger clone is one base away. The chain recombines TRBV4-1 with TRBJ1-6, with D uncertain. The germline V gene has CDR1 MGHRA and CDR2 YSYEKL. The V gene lost 4 bases and the J gene lost 10 bases, with 17 bases spanning the gap. The CDR3 length is 15 residues. CDR3 loop: CASSPNLNLVSPLHF. The CDR3 coding sequence is TGCGCCAGCAGCCCGAACCTTAACTTGGTCTCACCCCTCCACTTT.

The chain carries TRBV11-2 and TRBJ2-2; D is perhaps TRBD1 (5 bases). Germline CDR1 reads SGHAT; CDR2 reads FQNNGV. With 7 bases removed from V and 3 bases from J, the gap between germline ends came to 15 bases. The CDR3 has 15 residues. The CDR3 here is CASTVDTTDTGELFF. DNA of the CDR3: TGTGCCAGCACCGTGGACACTACGGACACCGGGGAGCTGTTTTTT.

Remarks on this clonotype: Given a much more abundant clone one base away, this may be a read error. V is TRBV5-1 and J is TRBJ2-7, with D maybe TRBD2 (6 bases). Germline V gene sequence: CDR1 SGHRS, CDR2 YFSETQ. This CDR3 region has 16 residues. The V end was cut by 4 bases, the J end by 0 bases, with 17 bases between. Here the CDR3 DNA reads TGCGCCAGCAGCCCCACTGGACTACCATGCTCCTACGAGCAGTACTTC. Translated: CASSPTGLPCSYEQYF.

As to this clonotype: A read error may be the cause here, since a much bigger clone is one base away. CDR3 in amino acids: CASSEGNIGELFF. The CDR3 coding sequence is TGTGCCAGCAGTGAAGGGAACATCGGGGAGCTGTTTTTT. This chain joins TRBV6-1 and TRBJ2-2; D is unclear. The germline CDR1 and CDR2 sequences are MNHNS and SASEGT. The CDR3 is 13 residues long.

This clonotype has a single count. The junction and the germline gene differ at one end; a read error may be behind it. The DNA for the CDR3 is TGTGCCAGCAGGGGGAGGCGGTCCTGCGAGCAGTACTTC. This encodes CASRGRRSCEQYF. The chain combines TRBV11-1 with TRBJ2-7; tentatively, D is TRBD2 (6 bases). The CDR3 spans 13 residues. Germline CDR1 and CDR2: SGHAT and FQDESV (reference sequence).

The chain uses TRBV4-1 and TRBJ1-1; D is perhaps TRBD1 (6 bases). The ends were cut back, 4 bases at V and 0 bases at J, with 12 bases in the middle. CDR1 and CDR2 from the germline V gene are MGHRA and YSYEKL. The CDR3 covers 15 residues. The CDR3 is CASSRVGHMNTEAFF. As DNA, the CDR3 is TGCGCCAGCAGCCGAGTGGGACACATGAACACTGAAGCTTTCTTT.